The present T cell receptor beta chain was sequenced within a study of shared clonotypes between healthy human individuals. As to this clone: Its antigen remains unknown.

The test was conducted at deep level. Some clones are missing from TCRdb's copy, which holds only in-frame ones; the method was immunoSEQ multiplex PCR. The repertoire holds 2.3 million or so clones, with 93% as singletons. Regarding the study as a whole: Only blood underwent sampling, and tissue repertoires likely differ.

V lost 1 base and J 8 bases, leaving 12 bases between the germline ends. The CDR3 loop spans 14 amino acids. CDR1 is SGHTA, CDR2 FQGNSA, per germline. Material for sequencing was naive CD4+ T cells from PBMCs. Subset reported: CD45RA+ positively selected. The receptor comes from a man younger than 30 in good health. Some clones in this sample may be carry-over from other donors' samples. The V call is TRBV7-2, the J call TRBJ1-5; D gene unclear. The CDR3 loop is CASSLDAGLEPQHF. The CDR3 coding sequence is TGTGCCAGCAGCTTAGATGCAGGTTTGGAGCCCCAGCATTTT. Looking up the rest from reference TRBV7-2 and TRBJ1-5 gives the full variable domain: GAGVSQSPSNKVTEKGKDVELRCDPISGHTALYWYRQSLGQGLEFLIYFQGNSAPDKSGLPSDRFSAERTGGSVSTLTIQRTQQEDSAVYLCASSLDAGLEPQHFGDGTRLSIL.